These 4 T cell receptor beta chains were sequenced from one sample in a study of shared clonotypes between healthy human individuals. Some clones are missing from TCRdb's copy, which holds only in-frame ones; the method was immunoSEQ multiplex PCR. The sample contains about 980,000 clones, 76% of which appear only once. The sample was memory CD4+ T cells sorted from blood. Subset: CD45RA-negative fraction. The receptors shown here come from a man younger than 35 in good health.

J is TRBJ1-3 and V is TRBV6-6, with 8 bases that match TRBD1. Germline assignment: CDR1 MNHNY and CDR2 SVGAGI (reference sequence). CDR3 size: 16 residues. V lost 2 bases, J lost 5 bases, and 8 bases stayed unmatched. The CDR3 here is CASSYPDRESRNTIYF. The CDR3 DNA is TGTGCCAGCAGTTACCCGGACAGGGAATCGCGAAACACCATATATTTT.

This rearrangement joins TRBV7-9 to TRBJ2-3; no definite D call. The V and J ends lost 4 bases and 3 bases respectively, with 5 bases between them. The CDR3 totals 12 residues. The germline V gene has CDR1 SEHNR and CDR2 FQNEAQ (reference sequence). The CDR3 here is CASSYATDTQYF. In DNA form, the CDR3 reads TGTGCCAGCAGCTATGCAACAGATACGCAGTATTTT.

The chain joins TRBV19 to TRBJ1-1, with D maybe TRBD1 (5 bases). Deletions cut 0 bases from V and 1 base from J, with 9 bases between. The CDR3 covers 15 residues. Germline V gives CDR1 LNHDA, CDR2 SQIVND (reference sequence). CDR3 nucleotides: TGTGCCAGTAGTATAGATTCCCAGGGGAACACTGAAGCTTTCTTT. This gives the protein CASSIDSQGNTEAFF. Full variable domain (outside the CDR3, taken from reference TRBV19 and TRBJ1-1): DGGITQSPKYLFRKEGQNVTLSCEQNLNHDAMYWYRQDPGQGLRLIYYSQIVNDFQKGDIAEGYSVSREKKESFPLTVTSAQKNPTAFYLCASSIDSQGNTEAFFGQGTRLTVV.

This chain links TRBV29-1 with TRBJ2-1; D unclear. The CDR3 totals 13 residues. Germline assignment: CDR1 SQVTM and CDR2 ANQGSEA. With 4 bases removed from V and 8 bases from J, the gap between germline ends came to 15 bases. The DNA of the CDR3 is TGCAGCGTTGTTGACTCGTCTAGGGATGAGCAGTTCTTC. This encodes CSVVDSSRDEQFF.